This T cell receptor (beta chain) was captured in a study of OX40 agonist ivuxolimab in advanced cancers. Study-wide points: At 0.1 to 3.0 mg/kg, CD4+ and CD8+ blood T cells expanded clonally by week 6.

Sequencing was performed with immunoSEQ multiplex PCR; in TCRdb, only in-frame clones are kept and a portion is missing. The sample comprises more than 45,000 clones, over 75% of which are singletons, and over 0.7% rests with the top ten. Germline V CDR1 and CDR2: DFQATT, SNEGSKA (reference sequence). Between the trimmed V and J ends, which lost 5 bases and 4 bases, there was a span of 6 bases. The length of the CDR3 is 11 residues. On this clone: Its matching antigen is unknown.

The material was CD4+ or CD8+ T cells sorted from blood, obtained in a trial of the OX40 agonist ivuxolimab. This chain connects TRBV20-1 to TRBJ2-4; the D is unclear. The sequence derives from an adult with an advanced solid tumor such as melanoma, head and neck, liver or kidney cancer. CDR3 residues: CSADQKNIQYF. The DNA of the CDR3 is TGCAGTGCTGACCAAAAAAACATTCAGTACTTC.